Given below is one T cell receptor beta chain in context. This clonotype was found many times. Its antigen specificity is not known. One base away there is no much larger clone; base qualities are not given. RNA was extracted from bulk unsorted tissue and checked for quality with a NanoDrop ND-1000 and an Agilent 2100. The donors were newly diagnosed lung cancer patients admitted for thoracic surgery in China from August to November 2014 who had not received prior chemotherapy. Anyone who had undergone radiotherapy or chemotherapy before, or who had another cancer at the same time, was left out of the study. Pieces of surgical tissue measuring about 1-2.1 cm3 were kept in RNAlater solution and stored at -80 degrees C until use. From cysteine to phenylalanine, the CDR3 is 15 amino acids long. The CDR3 DNA has 45 bases and is translated from base 1. Germline trimming amounts to 6 bases on V and 0 bases on J, with 6 as the count of junction bases outside the gene matches.

The data are from a study of tumor and adjacent non-tumor tissue in lung cancer (dated by TCRdb to 2016 to 2018). Regarding the research as a whole: Of the cohort, about 11 patients had adenocarcinoma, 2 had squamous cell carcinoma and 1 had small cell lung cancer. Among the roughly 15 patients, ages ranged from roughly 30 to 85 years, about 10 were men and 5 were women, and disease was TNM stage I to III. Sequencing generated a total of 125,075,908 productive TCRbeta reads, averaging around 4.3 million reads per sample. The study compared bulk TCRbeta repertoires between lung tumor tissue and matched distant non-tumor lung tissue from some 14 lung cancer patients. For each patient, one tumor sample and one normal lung sample were taken, giving a few dozen paired specimens that underwent TCRbeta CDR3 sequencing.

Overall results and qualifications from the work: Neither the sequencing platform nor unique molecular identifiers are named or mentioned anywhere in the methods. Significantly higher TCR diversity (inverse Simpson) was observed in tumor tissue than in normal lung tissue (roughly 470 vs 170, P = 0.0075, Mann-Whitney U test). A significantly larger cumulative share of the repertoire was made up by the top 100 clones in normal lung than in tumor tissue. Only around 16 patients were in the cohort, and the authors stated that larger samples and more detailed clinical data are needed. TCR diversity was significantly higher in younger patients, and higher tumor TCR diversity was associated with shorter overall and disease-free survival. Peripheral blood was not sequenced, so blood TCRbeta repertoires were not examined in the lung cancer patients of the study.

Library prep was done by multiplex PCR. The instrument was an Illumina HiSeq 2500. TCRbeta libraries were built by three rounds of nested PCR using primers (Table S4), following protocols modified from ARM-PCR. Before sequencing, PCR products of 200-500 bp were cut from the gel and purified using the QIAquick gel extraction kit. For the original study's pipeline: Reads were cleaned with Trimmomatic, merged with FLASH into complete CDR3 sequences, and assigned to V(D)J germline segments with MiTCR. Clonal diversity was calculated as the inverse Simpson's index using VDJtools. Productive reads were defined as in-frame sequences without a premature stop codon. In TCRdb, the public reads were trimmed at Q25 with fastp and aligned with MiXCR, with productive beta chains retained. Here each entry gathers all rows of one CDR3 protein and keeps the most common genes and DNA. None of the V and J calls come from the authors' own analysis; TCRdb made them. For this sample there are 120,000 to 150,000 distinct CDR3 sequences; approximately 70% appear just once. The ten largest clones capture 15% to 20% of the sample.

Sequencing was performed on lung tumor tissue. The V and J genes are TRBV12-3 or TRBV12-4 and TRBJ1-1; 8 of the junction bases match TRBD1. The TCR sequence derives from a man aged 55 to 70 with small cell lung cancer. The DNA sequence is given as TGTGCCAGCAGCTCCACGGACAGGGTGAACACTGAAGCTTTCTTT. Translated, this is CASSSTDRVNTEAFF.